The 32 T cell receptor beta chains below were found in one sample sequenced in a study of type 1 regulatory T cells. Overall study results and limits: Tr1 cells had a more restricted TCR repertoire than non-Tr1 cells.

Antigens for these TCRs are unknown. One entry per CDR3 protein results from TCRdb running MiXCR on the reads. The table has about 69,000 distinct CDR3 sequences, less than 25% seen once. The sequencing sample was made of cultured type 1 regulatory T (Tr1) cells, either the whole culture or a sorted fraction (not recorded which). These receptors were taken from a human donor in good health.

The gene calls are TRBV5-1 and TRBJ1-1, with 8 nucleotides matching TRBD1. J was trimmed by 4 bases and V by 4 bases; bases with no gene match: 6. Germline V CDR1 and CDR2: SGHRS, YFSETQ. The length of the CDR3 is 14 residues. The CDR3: CASSATGGSTEAFF. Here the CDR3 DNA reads TGCGCCAGCAGCGCCACAGGGGGGAGCACTGAAGCTTTCTTT.

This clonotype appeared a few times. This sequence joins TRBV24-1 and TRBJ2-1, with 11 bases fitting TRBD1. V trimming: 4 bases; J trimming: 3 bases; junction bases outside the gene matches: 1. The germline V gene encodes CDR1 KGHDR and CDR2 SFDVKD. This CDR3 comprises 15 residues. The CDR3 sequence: CATSEDRGLYNEQFF. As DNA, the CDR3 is TGTGCCACCAGTGAGGACAGGGGGCTCTACAATGAGCAGTTCTTC.

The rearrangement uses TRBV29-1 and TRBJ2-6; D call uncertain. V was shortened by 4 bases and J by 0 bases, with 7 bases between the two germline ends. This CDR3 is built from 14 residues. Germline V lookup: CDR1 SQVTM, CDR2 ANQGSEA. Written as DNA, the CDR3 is TGCAGCGTTGGATCGCACTCTGGGGCCAACGTCCTGACTTTC. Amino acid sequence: CSVGSHSGANVLTF.

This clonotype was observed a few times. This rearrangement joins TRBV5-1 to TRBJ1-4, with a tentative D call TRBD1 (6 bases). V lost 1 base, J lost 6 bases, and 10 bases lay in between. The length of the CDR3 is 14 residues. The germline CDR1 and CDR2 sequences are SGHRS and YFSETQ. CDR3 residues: CASSLRTGYEKLFF. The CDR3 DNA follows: TGCGCCAGCAGCTTGCGTACAGGGTATGAAAAACTGTTTTTT.

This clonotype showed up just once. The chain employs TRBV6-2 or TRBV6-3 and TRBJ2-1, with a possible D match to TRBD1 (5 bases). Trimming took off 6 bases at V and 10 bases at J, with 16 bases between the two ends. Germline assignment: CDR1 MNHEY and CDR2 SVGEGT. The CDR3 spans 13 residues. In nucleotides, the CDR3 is TGTGCCAGCAGGGGGCAGGGTCGGTGGGAGCAGTTCTTC. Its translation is CASRGQGRWEQFF.

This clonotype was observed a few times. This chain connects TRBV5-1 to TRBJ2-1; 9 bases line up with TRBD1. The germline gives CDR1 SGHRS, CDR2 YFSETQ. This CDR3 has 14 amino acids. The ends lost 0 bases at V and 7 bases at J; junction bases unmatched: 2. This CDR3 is CASSLDGTGNEQFF. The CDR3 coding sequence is TGCGCCAGCAGCTTGGATGGGACAGGGAATGAGCAGTTCTTC.

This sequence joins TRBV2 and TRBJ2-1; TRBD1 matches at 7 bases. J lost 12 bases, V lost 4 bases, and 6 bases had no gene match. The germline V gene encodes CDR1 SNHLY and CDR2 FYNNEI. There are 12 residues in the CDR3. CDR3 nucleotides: TGTGCCAGCAGTGCGACAGGGCAGGGGCAGTTCTTC. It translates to CASSATGQGQFF. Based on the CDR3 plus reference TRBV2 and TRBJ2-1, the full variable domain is EPEVTQTPSHQVTQMGQEVILRCVPISNHLYFYWYRQILGQKVEFLVSFYNNEISEKSEIFDDQFSVERPDGSNFTLKIRSTKLEDSAMYFCASSATGQGQFFGPGTRLTVL.

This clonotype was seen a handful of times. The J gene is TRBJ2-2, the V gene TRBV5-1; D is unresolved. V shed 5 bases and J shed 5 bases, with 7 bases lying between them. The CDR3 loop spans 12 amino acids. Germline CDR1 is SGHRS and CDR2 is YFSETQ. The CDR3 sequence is CASRKDTGELFF. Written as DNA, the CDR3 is TGCGCCAGCAGAAAGGATACCGGGGAGCTGTTTTTT. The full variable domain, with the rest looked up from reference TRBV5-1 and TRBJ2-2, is KAGVTQTPRYLIKTRGQQVTLSCSPISGHRSVSWYQQTPGQGLQFLFEYFSETQRNKGNFPGRFSGRQFSNSRSEMNVSTLELGDSALYLCASRKDTGELFFGEGSRLTVL.

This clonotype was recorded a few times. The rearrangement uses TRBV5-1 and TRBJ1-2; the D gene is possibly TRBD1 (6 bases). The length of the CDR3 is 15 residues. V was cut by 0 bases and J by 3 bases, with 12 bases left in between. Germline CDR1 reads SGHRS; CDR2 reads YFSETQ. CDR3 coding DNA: TGCGCCAGCAGCTTGGGATCAGGGGACTACTATGGCTACACCTTC. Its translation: CASSLGSGDYYGYTF.

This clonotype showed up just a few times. The CDR3, as DNA: TGTGCCAGCAGCTCAAGCTCTTTGGGGCGGCATGGGCAGTTCTTC. It translates to CASSSSSLGRHGQFF. The chain uses TRBV5-5 and TRBJ2-1, with D perhaps TRBD1 (5 bases). CDR1 and CDR2 (germline): SGHKS, YYEKEE (reference sequence). This CDR3 region has 15 residues. V was trimmed by 3 bases and J by 12 bases, leaving 22 bases between them.

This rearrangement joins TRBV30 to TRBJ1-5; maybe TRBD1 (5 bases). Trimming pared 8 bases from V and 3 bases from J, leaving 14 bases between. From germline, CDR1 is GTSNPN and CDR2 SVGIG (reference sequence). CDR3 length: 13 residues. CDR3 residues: CAHGGSYNQPQHF. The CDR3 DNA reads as TGTGCCCACGGGGGGAGCTACAATCAGCCCCAGCATTTT.

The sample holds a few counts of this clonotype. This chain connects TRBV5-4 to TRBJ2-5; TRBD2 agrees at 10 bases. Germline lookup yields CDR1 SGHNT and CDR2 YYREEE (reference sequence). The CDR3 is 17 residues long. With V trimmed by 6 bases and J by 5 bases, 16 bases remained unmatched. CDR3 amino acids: CASTRGSGRAGSETQYF. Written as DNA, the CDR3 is TGTGCCAGCACACGTGGCAGCGGGAGGGCCGGATCGGAGACCCAGTACTTC.

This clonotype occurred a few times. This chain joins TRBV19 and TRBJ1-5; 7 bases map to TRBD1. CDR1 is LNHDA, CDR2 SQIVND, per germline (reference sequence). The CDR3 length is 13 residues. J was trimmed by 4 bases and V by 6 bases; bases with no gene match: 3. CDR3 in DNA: TGTGCCAGTAGCGGACAGGTAAATCAGCCCCAGCATTTT. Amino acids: CASSGQVNQPQHF.

The CDR3 DNA reads TGTGCCAGCAGCTTCGTAAGCTTGGAGCAGTACTTC. Amino acid sequence: CASSFVSLEQYF. This sequence joins TRBV7-9 and TRBJ2-7; D remains unclear. V was cut by 3 bases and J by 7 bases, with 10 bases left in between. Looked up from germline, CDR1 is SEHNR and CDR2 is FQNEAQ (reference sequence). There are 12 residues in the CDR3. The entire variable domain, with the rest obtained from reference TRBV7-9 and TRBJ2-7, is as follows: DTGVSQNPRHKITKRGQNVTFRCDPISEHNRLYWYRQTLGQGPEFLTYFQNEAQLEKSRLLSDRFSAERPKGSFSTLEIQRTEQGDSAMYLCASSFVSLEQYFGPGTRLTVT.

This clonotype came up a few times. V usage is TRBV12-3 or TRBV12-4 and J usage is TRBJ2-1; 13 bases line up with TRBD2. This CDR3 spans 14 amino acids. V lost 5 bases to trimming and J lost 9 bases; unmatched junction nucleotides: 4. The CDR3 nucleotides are TGTGCCAGCAGTCGACTAGCGGGAGGAGGTGAGCAGTTCTTC. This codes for CASSRLAGGGEQFF.

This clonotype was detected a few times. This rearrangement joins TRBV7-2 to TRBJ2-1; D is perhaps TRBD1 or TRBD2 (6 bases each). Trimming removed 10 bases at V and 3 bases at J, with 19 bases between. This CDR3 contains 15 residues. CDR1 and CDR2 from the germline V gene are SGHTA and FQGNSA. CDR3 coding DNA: TGTGCCATCTCCGGGGGCCCTTCCAACTACAATGAGCAGTTCTTC. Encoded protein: CAISGGPSNYNEQFF.

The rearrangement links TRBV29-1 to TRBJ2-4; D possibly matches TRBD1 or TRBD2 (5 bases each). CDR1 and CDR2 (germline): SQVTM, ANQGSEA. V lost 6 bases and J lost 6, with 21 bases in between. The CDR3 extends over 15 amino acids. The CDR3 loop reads CSVPGHQLAGNIQYF. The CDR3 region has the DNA TGCAGCGTGCCGGGGCACCAACTCGCCGGAAACATTCAGTACTTC.

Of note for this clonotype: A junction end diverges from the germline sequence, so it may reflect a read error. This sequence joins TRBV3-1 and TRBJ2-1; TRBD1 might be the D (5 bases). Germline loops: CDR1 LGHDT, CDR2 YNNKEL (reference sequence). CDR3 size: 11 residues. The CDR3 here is CASGAATHTLF. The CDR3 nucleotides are TGTGCCAGCGGGGCGGCCACACATACGCTCTTC.

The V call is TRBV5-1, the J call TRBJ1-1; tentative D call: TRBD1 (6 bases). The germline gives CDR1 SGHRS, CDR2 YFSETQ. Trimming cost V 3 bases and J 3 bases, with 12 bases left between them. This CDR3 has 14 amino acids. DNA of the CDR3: TGCGCCAGCAGCTGGGGCCCAGGGGACACTGAAGCTTTCTTT. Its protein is CASSWGPGDTEAFF.

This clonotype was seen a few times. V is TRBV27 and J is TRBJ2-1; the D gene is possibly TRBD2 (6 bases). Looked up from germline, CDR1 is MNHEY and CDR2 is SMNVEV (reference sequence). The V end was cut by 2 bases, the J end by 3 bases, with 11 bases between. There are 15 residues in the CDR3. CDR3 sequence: CASSLGGSGYNEQFF. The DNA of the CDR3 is TGTGCCAGCAGTTTAGGTGGTAGCGGCTACAATGAGCAGTTCTTC.

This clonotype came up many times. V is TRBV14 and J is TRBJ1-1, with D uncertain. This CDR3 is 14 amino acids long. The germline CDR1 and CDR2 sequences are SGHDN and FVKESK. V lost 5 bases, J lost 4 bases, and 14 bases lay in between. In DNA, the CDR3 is TGTGCCAGCAGCAGGGTGGTTTCGGTCACTGAAGCTTTCTTT. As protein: CASSRVVSVTEAFF.

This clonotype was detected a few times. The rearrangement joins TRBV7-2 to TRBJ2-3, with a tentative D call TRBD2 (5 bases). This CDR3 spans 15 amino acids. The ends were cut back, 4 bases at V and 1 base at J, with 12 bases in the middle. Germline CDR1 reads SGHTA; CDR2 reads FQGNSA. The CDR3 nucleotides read TGTGCCAGCAGCTATAGCGTTCCAGGCACAGATACGCAGTATTTT. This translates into CASSYSVPGTDTQYF.

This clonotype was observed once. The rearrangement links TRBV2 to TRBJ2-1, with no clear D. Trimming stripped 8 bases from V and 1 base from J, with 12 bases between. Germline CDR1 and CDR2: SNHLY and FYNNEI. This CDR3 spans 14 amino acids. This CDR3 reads CASASTESYNEQFF. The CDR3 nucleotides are TGTGCCAGCGCATCGACGGAGTCCTACAATGAGCAGTTCTTC.

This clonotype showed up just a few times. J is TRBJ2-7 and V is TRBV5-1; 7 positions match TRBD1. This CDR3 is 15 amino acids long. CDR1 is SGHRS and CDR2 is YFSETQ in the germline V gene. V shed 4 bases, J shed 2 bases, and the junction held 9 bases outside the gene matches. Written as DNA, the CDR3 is TGCGCCAGCAGCGACCACCCGGGACAGCCCTACGAGCAGTACTTC. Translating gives CASSDHPGQPYEQYF.

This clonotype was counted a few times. The DNA of the CDR3 is TGCGCCAGCAGCTTGACTAGCGCACGCACAGATACGCAGTATTTT. It codes for CASSLTSARTDTQYF. This sequence joins TRBV5-1 and TRBJ2-3; 7 positions match TRBD2. After removal of 1 base from V and 1 base from J, the junction contained 3 bases not matched to a gene. CDR1 is SGHRS, CDR2 YFSETQ, per germline. This CDR3 contains 15 residues.

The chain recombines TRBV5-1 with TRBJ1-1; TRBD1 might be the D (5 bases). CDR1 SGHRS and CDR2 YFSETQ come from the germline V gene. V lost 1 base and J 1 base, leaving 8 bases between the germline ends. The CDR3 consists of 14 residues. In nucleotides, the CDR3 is TGCGCCAGCAGCTTGTCCGGGGCGAACACTGAAGCTTTCTTT. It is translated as CASSLSGANTEAFF.

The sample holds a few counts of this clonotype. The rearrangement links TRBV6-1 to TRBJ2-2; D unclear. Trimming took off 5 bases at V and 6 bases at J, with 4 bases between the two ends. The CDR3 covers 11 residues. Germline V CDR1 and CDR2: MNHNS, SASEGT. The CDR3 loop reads CASSSPGELFF. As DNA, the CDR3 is TGTGCCAGCAGTTCCCCCGGGGAGCTGTTTTTT.

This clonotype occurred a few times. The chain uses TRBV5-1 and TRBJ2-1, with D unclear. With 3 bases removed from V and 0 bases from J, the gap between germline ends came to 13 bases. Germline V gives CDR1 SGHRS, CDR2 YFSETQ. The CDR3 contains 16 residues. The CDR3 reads CASSSLTRASYNEQFF. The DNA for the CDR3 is TGCGCCAGCAGCTCGCTGACAAGGGCCTCCTACAATGAGCAGTTCTTC.

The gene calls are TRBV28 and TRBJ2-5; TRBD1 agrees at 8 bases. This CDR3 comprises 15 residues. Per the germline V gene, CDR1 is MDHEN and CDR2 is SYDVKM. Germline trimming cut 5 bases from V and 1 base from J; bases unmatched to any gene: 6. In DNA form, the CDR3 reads TGTGCCAGCAGTGGAACCGGGACAGGCCAAGAGACCCAGTACTTC. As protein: CASSGTGTGQETQYF.

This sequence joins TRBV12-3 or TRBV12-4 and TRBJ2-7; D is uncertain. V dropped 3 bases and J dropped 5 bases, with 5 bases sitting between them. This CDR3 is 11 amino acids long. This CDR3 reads CASSFDHEQYF. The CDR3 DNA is TGTGCCAGCAGTTTTGACCACGAGCAGTACTTC.

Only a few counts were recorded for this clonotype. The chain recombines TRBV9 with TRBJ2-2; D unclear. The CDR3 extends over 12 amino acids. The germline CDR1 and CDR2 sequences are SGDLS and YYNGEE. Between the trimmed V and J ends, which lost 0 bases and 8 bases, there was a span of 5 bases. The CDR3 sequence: CASSVGPGELFF. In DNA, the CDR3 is TGTGCCAGCAGCGTAGGTCCGGGGGAGCTGTTTTTT.

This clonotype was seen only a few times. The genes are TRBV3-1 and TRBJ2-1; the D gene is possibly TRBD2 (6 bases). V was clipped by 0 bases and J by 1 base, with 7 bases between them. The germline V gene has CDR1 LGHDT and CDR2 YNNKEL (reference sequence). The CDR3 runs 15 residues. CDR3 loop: CASSQDAGSYNEQFF. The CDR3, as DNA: TGTGCCAGCAGCCAAGATGCGGGGTCCTACAATGAGCAGTTCTTC.